This T cell receptor (beta chain) is drawn from a study of T cells after posttransplantation cyclophosphamide. Findings and limits, study-wide: Blood and skin or GI T cell repertoires showed limited TRB overlap.

TCRdb's copy holds only in-frame clones and misses some; the assay was immunoSEQ multiplex PCR. This repertoire holds about 26,000 clones, and none appear only once. The sample holds many counts of this clone. The antigen remains unidentified. Looked up from germline, CDR1 is SGHRS and CDR2 is YFSETQ. This CDR3 spans 15 amino acids. J was trimmed by 1 base and V by 2 bases; bases with no gene match: 5. The source material was PBMCs. The sequence came from a man aged 45-65 years in good health, CMV-negative, and a related stem cell transplant donor. V gene TRBV5-1 combines with J gene TRBJ1-2; TRBD1 matches 7 bases. The DNA for the CDR3 is TGCGCCAGCAGCTTTGGGACAGTTTTTAACTATGGCTACACCTTC. Translated, it gives CASSFGTVFNYGYTF.